This T cell receptor (beta chain) was identified in a study of blood T cell repertoires in COVID-19. Across the study: COVID-19 samples from acute and convalescent phases originated in the United States, Italy and Spain. PBMCs, B-cell-depleted T cells, or T cells provided the cDNA or gDNA that made up the material.

The V end was cut by 3 bases, the J end by 3 bases, with 6 bases between. The germline gives CDR1 SGHTA, CDR2 FQGNSA. The CDR3 loop spans 13 amino acids. In the authors' methods: Reference gene primers were amplified, and this amplification served to estimate nucleated cell counts. Generated by immunoSEQ multiplex PCR, the TCRdb table keeps only in-frame clones and is missing some. Clonal size and the V and J genes are those of that table, whereas D and trimming came from the DNA. The sample shows about 140,000 clones, more than 60% of them seen only once. This TCR was recovered from a man at least 80 years old with acute or convalescent COVID-19. The J gene is TRBJ1-5, the V gene TRBV7-2, with a possible D match to TRBD1 (5 bases). Input material: peripheral blood. The CDR3 sequence: CASSLDTNQPQHF. CDR3 sequence (DNA): TGTGCCAGCAGCTTGGACACCAATCAGCCCCAGCATTTT.